These 28 T cell receptor beta chains came from one sample sequenced in a study of PD-1 blockade in classical Hodgkin lymphoma. Only in-frame clones appear in the TCRdb table, and some are missing; sequencing was by immunoSEQ multiplex PCR. Among fewer than 25,000 clones listed, roughly 87% were seen once. The time point: newly diagnosed, previously untreated cHL patient sample. Out of thawed PBMCs, magnetic negative selection purified CD4+ T cells. The material sequenced was CD4+ T cells from blood. The receptor set was obtained from a human donor with classical Hodgkin lymphoma.

The chain has TRBV5-6 and TRBJ1-1, with D maybe TRBD1 (6 bases). V lost 7 bases to trimming and J lost 2 bases, with 18 bases between them. Germline assignment: CDR1 SGHDT and CDR2 YYEEEE. The CDR3 loop spans 15 amino acids. Here the CDR3 DNA reads TGTGCCAGCTCCCCAGGGGAACTGATCAACACTGAAGCTTTCTTT. The encoded protein is CASSPGELINTEAFF. The full variable domain, rest sourced from reference TRBV5-6 and TRBJ1-1, is DAGVTQSPTHLIKTRGQQVTLRCSPKSGHDTVSWYQQALGQGPQFIFQYYEEEERQRGNFPDRFSGHQFPNYSSELNVNALLLGDSALYLCASSPGELINTEAFFGQGTRLTVV.

This clone was observed once. V is TRBV5-8 and J is TRBJ2-1; 8 nucleotides align to TRBD2. Germline values: CDR1 SGHTS, CDR2 YDEGEE. The CDR3 is 16 amino acids. Trimming took 1 base from V and 3 from J; bases not matched to a gene: 6. The CDR3 DNA reads TGTGCCAGCAGCTTGTTCGGGACTAGGAACTACAATGAGCAGTTCTTC. This translates into CASSLFGTRNYNEQFF.

This clone was observed once. The chain uses TRBV7-2 and TRBJ1-3, with TRBD1 as a possible D gene (6 bases). CDR3 length equals 14 residues. The germline gives CDR1 SGHTA, CDR2 FQGNSA. V was shortened by 5 bases and J by 3 bases, with 11 bases between the two germline ends. For the CDR3, the DNA is TGTGCCAGCAGCCCACGGGACATTGGAAACACCATATATTTT. Amino acids: CASSPRDIGNTIYF.

The CDR3 reads CASSLLPNEKLFF. DNA of the CDR3: TGTGCCAGCAGCTTACTACCTAATGAAAAACTGTTTTTT. J is TRBJ1-4 and V is TRBV7-2; D is unclear. V was clipped by 2 bases and J by 3 bases, with 4 bases between them. CDR1 and CDR2 from the germline V gene are SGHTA and FQGNSA. The CDR3 length is 13 residues.

CDR3 nucleotides: TGTGCCAGCAGTCAGTTCCGAGGGGAAAAACTGTTTTTT. Amino acids: CASSQFRGEKLFF. The V gene is TRBV6-6, the J gene TRBJ1-4; no definite D call. The CDR3 covers 13 residues. CDR1 is MNHNY and CDR2 is SVGAGI in the germline V gene (reference sequence). The V end was cut by 5 bases, the J end by 8 bases, with 12 bases between.

This chain connects TRBV9 to TRBJ1-2; 10 nucleotides align to TRBD1. The germline gives CDR1 SGDLS, CDR2 YYNGEE. The CDR3 length is 18 residues. The V and J ends lost 0 bases and 2 bases, in that order; junction bases with no gene match: 10. The CDR3 sequence: CASSVGPRPGQGNYGYTF. The CDR3 DNA reads as TGTGCCAGCAGCGTAGGCCCGCGGCCGGGACAGGGGAACTATGGCTACACCTTC.

V usage is TRBV6-5 and J usage is TRBJ1-1, with a tentative D call TRBD1 (6 bases). Trimming removed 5 bases at V and 1 base at J, with 8 bases between. Per the germline V gene, CDR1 is MNHEY and CDR2 is SVGAGI. The CDR3 extends over 13 amino acids. The CDR3: CASSGGRNTEAFF. CDR3 DNA: TGTGCCAGCAGTGGGGGGCGGAACACTGAAGCTTTCTTT.

This chain links TRBV27 with TRBJ1-1; D might be TRBD1 (5 bases). Germline CDR1 is MNHEY and CDR2 is SMNVEV (reference sequence). Trimming took off 8 bases at V and 3 bases at J, with 19 bases between the two ends. The CDR3 sequence is 15 residues long. The CDR3 spells CASSSEGRWDTEAFF. The CDR3 nucleotides read TGTGCCAGCTCCTCAGAGGGGCGCTGGGACACTGAAGCTTTCTTT.

To note about this clone: At one end, the junction sequence differs from germline, possibly due to a read error. The genes are TRBV7-2 and TRBJ1-2, with unresolved D. The CDR3 extends over 16 amino acids. The germline CDR1 and CDR2 sequences are SGHTA and FQGNSA. The CDR3 spells CASSPLLGGKADGYTF. In DNA, the CDR3 is TGTGCCAGCAGCCCTCTCCTCGGAGGCAAAGCTGATGGGTACACCTTC.

The genes are TRBV9 and TRBJ2-6, with D perhaps TRBD2 (5 bases). The germline V gene encodes CDR1 SGDLS and CDR2 YYNGEE. This CDR3 is built from 19 residues. Trimming took 3 bases from V and 0 from J, leaving 19 bases between them. The CDR3 DNA is TGTGCCAGCAGCGATCCCTATAGCGTGGGTTCCTCTGGGGCCAACGTCCTGACTTTC. Its protein is CASSDPYSVGSSGANVLTF.

The chain carries TRBV11-2 and TRBJ2-7; D assignment may be TRBD1 or TRBD2 (6 bases each). V lost 5 bases, J lost 3 bases, and 14 bases lay in between. Germline values: CDR1 SGHAT, CDR2 FQNNGV. This CDR3 spans 14 amino acids. This CDR3 reads CASSLGGQLYEQYF. The DNA for the CDR3 is TGTGCCAGCAGCCTTGGGGGGCAGCTCTACGAGCAGTACTTC. The full variable domain, with the rest looked up from reference TRBV11-2 and TRBJ2-7, is EAGVAQSPRYKIIEKRQSVAFWCNPISGHATLYWYQQILGQGPKLLIQFQNNGVVDDSQLPKDRFSAERLKGVDSTLKIQPAKLEDSAVYLCASSLGGQLYEQYFGPGTRLTVT.

The chain recombines TRBV20-1 with TRBJ2-7; D call uncertain. This CDR3 comprises 11 residues. The V end was cut by 4 bases, the J end by 6 bases, with 10 bases between. CDR1 and CDR2 from the germline V gene are DFQATT and SNEGSKA (reference sequence). The CDR3 sequence is CSAKFIGEQYF. Written as DNA, the CDR3 is TGCAGTGCTAAATTCATAGGCGAGCAGTACTTC.

This chain links TRBV5-4 with TRBJ2-7; tentatively, D is TRBD1 (6 bases). The CDR3 sequence is 16 residues long. From germline, CDR1 is SGHNT and CDR2 YYREEE (reference sequence). Trimming took 5 bases from V and 0 from J, leaving 18 bases between them. The CDR3, as DNA: TGTGCCAGCAGTTACCCTCCGGGACATAACTCCTACGAGCAGTACTTC. Translated: CASSYPPGHNSYEQYF.

This chain joins TRBV19 and TRBJ1-2; 8 bases line up with TRBD1. This CDR3 is 14 amino acids long. Germline-derived CDR1 and CDR2 are LNHDA and SQIVND (reference sequence). With 3 bases clipped from V and 5 bases from J, the junction kept 5 bases outside the gene matches. The CDR3 spells CASSIQDRAYGYTF. CDR3 in DNA: TGTGCCAGTAGTATCCAGGACAGGGCATATGGCTACACCTTC.

The CDR3 spells CASSQGVRNEQFF. In nucleotides, the CDR3 is TGTGCCAGCTCACAGGGGGTTCGCAATGAGCAGTTCTTC. V is TRBV18 and J is TRBJ2-1, with D possibly being TRBD1 (6 bases). The V end was cut by 4 bases, the J end by 6 bases, with 10 bases between. CDR3 length: 13 residues. Per germline, CDR1 KGHSH and CDR2 LQKENI.

Here the CDR3 DNA reads TGCGCCAGCAGCTTGAAGGGTGGGGGCAGTGATGGCTACACCTTC. Protein product: CASSLKGGGSDGYTF. This chain joins TRBV5-1 and TRBJ1-2; D perhaps matches TRBD1 (6 bases). The germline CDR1 and CDR2 sequences are SGHRS and YFSETQ. This CDR3 spans 15 amino acids. V was clipped by 1 base and J by 6 bases, with 16 bases between them.

The J gene is TRBJ1-1, the V gene TRBV18; 8 positions match TRBD1. V gave up 3 bases and J gave up 1 base; unmatched junction bases: 4. The CDR3 contains 15 residues. Germline assignment: CDR1 KGHSH and CDR2 LQKENI. CDR3 protein: CASSPLTGGNTEAFF. The DNA for the CDR3 is TGTGCCAGCTCACCCTTAACAGGGGGGAACACTGAAGCTTTCTTT.

V and J are TRBV4-3 and TRBJ2-3; D ambiguous. V lost 3 bases, J lost 6 bases, and 10 bases lay in between. Germline V lookup: CDR1 LGHNA, CDR2 YSLEER. There are 13 residues in the CDR3. The CDR3 region is CASSQAEGDTQYF. The CDR3 DNA sequence: TGCGCCAGCAGCCAGGCGGAAGGGGATACGCAGTATTTT.

The chain employs TRBV5-5 and TRBJ2-7, with 10 bases lining up with TRBD1. Losses at the gene ends were 4 bases for V and 3 bases for J; bases not matched to a gene: 4. The CDR3 is 14 amino acids. The germline V gene encodes CDR1 SGHKS and CDR2 YYEKEE (reference sequence). The CDR3 DNA is TGTGCCAGCAGCCCCGGGACAGGGGACTACGAGCAGTACTTC. This encodes CASSPGTGDYEQYF.

This chain joins TRBV7-9 and TRBJ1-6; TRBD1 might be the D (5 bases). V gave up 1 base and J gave up 6 bases, with 10 bases separating them. From germline, CDR1 is SEHNR and CDR2 FQNEAQ (reference sequence). This CDR3 has 15 residues. CDR3 in DNA: TGTGCCAGCAGCTTAGAAGGGGCCTTTAATTCACCCCTCCACTTT. Its protein product is CASSLEGAFNSPLHF.

The genes are TRBV5-4 and TRBJ1-5, with 9 positions matching TRBD1. V dropped 4 bases and J dropped 4; count of bases not matched to a gene: 6. This CDR3 is built from 15 residues. Germline-derived CDR1 and CDR2 are SGHNT and YYREEE (reference sequence). The DNA for the CDR3 is TGTGCCAGCAGCCCGGGGACAGGGCCGAATCAGCCCCAGCATTTT. It yields the protein CASSPGTGPNQPQHF.

The gene calls are TRBV5-6 and TRBJ2-1, with 8 bases fitting TRBD2. Per the germline V gene, CDR1 is SGHDT and CDR2 is YYEEEE. V lost 2 bases, J lost 1 base, and 8 bases stayed unmatched. The CDR3 is made up of 17 amino acids. The CDR3 is CASSFRLREASYNEQFF. The CDR3 DNA reads as TGTGCCAGCAGCTTTCGATTGCGGGAGGCGTCCTACAATGAGCAGTTCTTC.

J is TRBJ2-7 and V is TRBV19, with TRBD1 matching over 11 bases. V was pared by 5 bases and J by 3 bases, with 12 bases of the junction left unmatched. Germline CDR1 is LNHDA and CDR2 is SQIVND (reference sequence). CDR3 length equals 17 residues. This chain's CDR3 is CASSLRYRDRGDYEQYF. As DNA, the CDR3 is TGTGCCAGTAGTCTGCGTTACCGGGACAGGGGGGACTACGAGCAGTACTTC.

This clone has a handful of counts. This rearrangement joins TRBV30 to TRBJ1-4, with a possible D match to TRBD1 (5 bases). The germline gives CDR1 GTSNPN, CDR2 SVGIG (reference sequence). V was clipped by 3 bases and J by 0 bases, with 17 bases between them. This CDR3 has 17 residues. CDR3 DNA: TGTGCCTGGAGCGGAGGGTGGGGGAGAGCAACTAATGAAAAACTGTTTTTT. Protein: CAWSGGWGRATNEKLFF.

The chain carries TRBV5-1 and TRBJ1-2; D is undetermined. Trimming pared 2 bases from V and 2 bases from J, leaving 7 bases between. CDR1 SGHRS and CDR2 YFSETQ come from the germline V gene. This CDR3 has 13 residues. The CDR3 DNA follows: TGCGCCAGCAGCTTAACTAGAAACTATGGCTACACCTTC. It is translated as CASSLTRNYGYTF.

This sequence joins TRBV11-3 and TRBJ1-3; D unresolved. Trimming stripped 3 bases from V and 0 bases from J, with 12 bases between. Germline values: CDR1 SGHNT, CDR2 YENEEA. This CDR3 region has 16 residues. CDR3 sequence reads: CASSFGRSSSGNTIYF. CDR3 bases: TGTGCCAGCAGCTTCGGCCGGTCGAGCTCTGGAAACACCATATATTTT. Filled out from reference TRBV11-3 and TRBJ1-3, the complete variable domain reads EAGVVQSPRYKIIEKKQPVAFWCNPISGHNTLYWYLQNLGQGPELLIRYENEEAVDDSQLPKDRFSAERLKGVDSTLKIQPAELGDSAVYLCASSFGRSSSGNTIYFGEGSWLTVV.

The chain carries TRBV5-4 and TRBJ1-1; 7 bases align to TRBD1. J lost 2 bases, V lost 0 bases, and 4 bases had no gene match. The CDR3 extends over 15 amino acids. Germline lookup yields CDR1 SGHNT and CDR2 YYREEE (reference sequence). CDR3 in amino acids: CASSLVGGANTEAFF. CDR3 DNA: TGTGCCAGCAGCTTGGTAGGGGGCGCAAACACTGAAGCTTTCTTT. The variable domain in full, completed from reference TRBV5-4 and TRBJ1-1, reads ETGVTQSPTHLIKTRGQQVTLRCSSQSGHNTVSWYQQALGQGPQFIFQYYREEENGRGNFPPRFSGLQFPNYSSELNVNALELDDSALYLCASSLVGGANTEAFFGQGTRLTVV.

The chain uses TRBV20-1 and TRBJ2-7, with 8 bases identical to TRBD2. CDR1 and CDR2 (germline): DFQATT, SNEGSKA (reference sequence). V was pared by 7 bases and J by 4 bases, with 3 bases of the junction left unmatched. This CDR3 is 11 amino acids long. Here the CDR3 DNA reads TGCAGTGTAGCGGGACTGTACGAGCAGTACTTC. It translates to CSVAGLYEQYF.